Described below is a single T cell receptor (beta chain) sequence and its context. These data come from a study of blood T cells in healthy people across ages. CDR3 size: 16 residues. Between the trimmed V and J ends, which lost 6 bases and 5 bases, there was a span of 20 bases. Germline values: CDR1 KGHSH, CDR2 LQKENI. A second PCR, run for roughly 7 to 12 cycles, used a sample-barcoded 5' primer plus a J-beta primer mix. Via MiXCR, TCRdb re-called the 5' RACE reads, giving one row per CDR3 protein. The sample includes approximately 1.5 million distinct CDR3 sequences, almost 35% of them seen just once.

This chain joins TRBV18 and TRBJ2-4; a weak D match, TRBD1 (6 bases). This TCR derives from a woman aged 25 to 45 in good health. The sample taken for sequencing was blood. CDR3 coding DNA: TGTGCCAGCTCCCAGTCCCTGGGCAGGGGAGAAAACATTCAGTACTTC. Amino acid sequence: CASSQSLGRGENIQYF.